This T cell receptor beta chain was sequenced for a study of post-analysis software for immune sequencing data. Trimming left V 2 bases short and J 4 bases short, with 12 bases between. Germline lookup yields CDR1 MNHEY and CDR2 SVGAGI. The CDR3 covers 15 residues. Unique molecular identifiers featured in each of the TCR beta cDNA libraries. The yield from approximately 1 to 10 million T cells was around 500,000 cDNA molecules in total. TCRdb passed the PCR reads through MiXCR, listing each CDR3 protein once. This sample has about 560,000 distinct CDR3 sequences, with roughly two fifths found just once. About this clonotype itself: Its target is not known.

Study-wide results and limits: Higher frequency in patients than in controls was seen for 5 or 6 TRBV segments, with TRBV5-6, TRBV5-1 and TRBV20-1 among them.

The receptor's source is a girl aged 5-17 years with multiple sclerosis. The chain links TRBV6-5 to TRBJ2-1; D may correspond to TRBD1 or TRBD2 (6 bases each). Sequences were obtained from blood. CDR3 residues: CASSYRGRGYNEQFF. CDR3 nucleotides: TGTGCCAGCAGTTACCGGGGGCGAGGTTACAATGAGCAGTTCTTC.